This entry lists 25 T cell receptor beta chains sequenced from one sample in a study of blood T cell repertoires in COVID-19. Sequencing used immunoSEQ multiplex PCR; TCRdb keeps in-frame clones, though not all of them. The repertoire holds roughly 140,000 clones, with about 80% as singletons. Sequenced: peripheral blood. The receptor source for this set is a man aged 55 to 69 with acute or convalescent COVID-19.

This clone has more than one count but fewer than ten. The chain is built from TRBV25-1 and TRBJ2-2; no clear D gene. Per the germline V gene, CDR1 is MGHDK and CDR2 is SYGVNS. The CDR3 length is 15 residues. Trimming left V 1 base short and J 3 bases short, with 9 bases between. CDR3 nucleotides: TGTGCCAGCAGTGAATCAGGCCCCTACACCGGGGAGCTGTTTTTT. Encoded protein: CASSESGPYTGELFF.

The rearrangement links TRBV4-1 to TRBJ2-3; D may be TRBD2 (6 bases). The CDR3 contains 14 residues. Trimming pared 1 base from V and 6 bases from J, leaving 11 bases between. Looked up from germline, CDR1 is MGHRA and CDR2 is YSYEKL. The CDR3 DNA is TGCGCCAGCAGCCAAGCTTCGGAGGGGGATACGCAGTATTTT. It translates to CASSQASEGDTQYF.

The chain recombines TRBV5-4 with TRBJ2-4, with D perhaps matching TRBD1 (5 bases). The CDR3 has 13 amino acids. Deletions cut 4 bases from V and 8 bases from J, with 13 bases between. The germline V gene encodes CDR1 SGHNT and CDR2 YYREEE (reference sequence). This CDR3 is CASSVQGRDIQYF. CDR3 bases: TGTGCCAGCAGCGTTCAGGGTAGGGACATTCAGTACTTC.

The V gene is TRBV9, the J gene TRBJ2-2; 10 bases line up with TRBD1. J lost 5 bases, V lost 2 bases, and 3 bases had no gene match. Germline lookup yields CDR1 SGDLS and CDR2 YYNGEE. The CDR3 contains 15 residues. The CDR3 DNA reads as TGTGCCAGCAGCGTCGACAGGGGGCTAACCGGGGAGCTGTTTTTT. Its protein is CASSVDRGLTGELFF. The whole variable domain, remainder taken from reference TRBV9 and TRBJ2-2, is DSGVTQTPKHLITATGQRVTLRCSPRSGDLSVYWYQQSLDQGLQFLIQYYNGEERAKGNILERFSAQQFPDLHSELNLSSLELGDSALYFCASSVDRGLTGELFFGEGSRLTVL.

This clone was detected a few times. In nucleotides, the CDR3 is TGTGCCAGTAGTATCGAGGGTTCGGGGCAGTTCTTC. This codes for CASSIEGSGQFF. The genes are TRBV19 and TRBJ2-1; tentative D call: TRBD2 (5 bases). Trimming took 3 bases from V and 12 from J, leaving 12 bases between them. The germline V gene encodes CDR1 LNHDA and CDR2 SQIVND (reference sequence). There are 12 residues in the CDR3. The whole variable domain, filled in from reference TRBV19 and TRBJ2-1, reads DGGITQSPKYLFRKEGQNVTLSCEQNLNHDAMYWYRQDPGQGLRLIYYSQIVNDFQKGDIAEGYSVSREKKESFPLTVTSAQKNPTAFYLCASSIEGSGQFFGPGTRLTVL.

The chain joins TRBV13 to TRBJ2-7; tentatively, D is TRBD1 (6 bases). This CDR3 comprises 14 residues. V was trimmed by 0 bases and J by 5 bases, leaving 11 bases between them. The germline gives CDR1 PRHDT, CDR2 FYEKMQ (reference sequence). In nucleotides, the CDR3 is TGTGCCAGCAGCTTAGGAACAGGGTCCCACGAGCAGTACTTC. This encodes CASSLGTGSHEQYF.

This chain joins TRBV6-5 and TRBJ1-5, with TRBD1 as a possible D gene (6 bases). Trimming left V 7 bases short and J 0 bases short, with 13 bases between. CDR1 and CDR2 from the germline V gene are MNHEY and SVGAGI. The CDR3 has 15 residues. The CDR3 DNA sequence: TGTGCCAGCACTGGGACACCGATTAGCAATCAGCCCCAGCATTTT. The encoded protein is CASTGTPISNQPQHF.

The V and J genes are TRBV19 and TRBJ2-4; D is ambiguous. This CDR3 comprises 16 residues. V gave up 5 bases and J gave up 0 bases, with 14 bases separating them. The germline V gene encodes CDR1 LNHDA and CDR2 SQIVND (reference sequence). CDR3 bases: TGTGCCAGTAGTTTCAGGAACAACATAGCCAAAAACATTCAGTACTTC. It yields the protein CASSFRNNIAKNIQYF.

The gene calls are TRBV19 and TRBJ1-2; 10 positions agree with TRBD1. This CDR3 is 16 amino acids long. The V gene's germline CDR1 is LNHDA and CDR2 SQIVND (reference sequence). V was pared by 3 bases and J by 10 bases, with 14 bases of the junction left unmatched. DNA for the CDR3: TGTGCCAGTAGTATGAAGCCCCCGGGACAGGGGATGCCCTACACCTTC. This translates into CASSMKPPGQGMPYTF.

The chain links TRBV5-1 to TRBJ2-7; the match to TRBD2 covers 13 bases. CDR1 is SGHRS and CDR2 is YFSETQ in the germline V gene. CDR3 length: 16 residues. V shed 0 bases and J 3 bases; nucleotides not matched to a gene: 3. CDR3 DNA: TGCGCCAGCAGCTTGGAAGGGACTAGCGGGATCTACGAGCAGTACTTC. Translating it yields CASSLEGTSGIYEQYF.

This sequence joins TRBV19 and TRBJ2-1, with D perhaps TRBD2 (6 bases). In germline, CDR1 is LNHDA, CDR2 SQIVND (reference sequence). This CDR3 has 13 amino acids. V lost 6 bases and J lost 5, with 11 bases in between. CDR3 region: CASSGSVHNEQFF. In nucleotides, the CDR3 is TGTGCCAGTAGCGGGAGCGTCCACAATGAGCAGTTCTTC.

V gene TRBV4-2 combines with J gene TRBJ1-1, with D possibly matching TRBD1 (6 bases). The CDR3 has 14 amino acids. V lost 3 bases and J lost 8, with 16 bases in between. Germline CDR1 reads LGHNA; CDR2 reads YNFKEQ. CDR3: CASSQFRGLEEAFF. The CDR3 DNA is TGTGCCAGCAGCCAGTTTAGGGGGTTGGAAGAAGCTTTCTTT.

This rearrangement joins TRBV19 to TRBJ2-5; D is possibly TRBD2 (5 bases). Germline V gene lookup returns CDR1 LNHDA and CDR2 SQIVND (reference sequence). V dropped 1 base and J dropped 5 bases, with 20 bases sitting between them. The CDR3 extends over 17 amino acids. Here the CDR3 DNA reads TGTGCCAGTAGTATAGGCAAGGTGGGTAGGAGGACGGAGACCCAGTACTTC. Translating gives CASSIGKVGRRTETQYF.

The genes are TRBV5-8 and TRBJ1-5; D unresolved. Germline lookup yields CDR1 SGHTS and CDR2 YDEGEE. The CDR3 is 15 amino acids. The V gene lost 3 bases and the J gene lost 0 bases, with 10 bases spanning the gap. DNA for the CDR3: TGTGCCAGCAGCTCCCATGCCGGTAGCAATCAGCCCCAGCATTTT. This encodes CASSSHAGSNQPQHF.

This clone was picked up a small number of times. This chain connects TRBV3-1 (or the pseudogene TRBV3-2) to TRBJ1-1; TRBD1 matches at 7 bases. V was clipped by 4 bases and J by 1 base; unmatched bases: 3. Per germline, CDR1 LGHDT and CDR2 YNNKEL (reference sequence). CDR3 length: 14 amino acids. The CDR3 loop is CASSRRQGNTEAFF. The DNA of the CDR3 is TGTGCCAGCAGCCGACGACAGGGGAACACTGAAGCTTTCTTT.

J is TRBJ2-5 and V is TRBV30, with D maybe TRBD2 (6 bases). CDR1 GTSNPN and CDR2 SVGIG come from the germline V gene (reference sequence). Trimming removed 5 bases from V and 1 base from J, with 11 bases in between. The CDR3 runs to 13 residues. CDR3: CAWGRSFQETQYF. The DNA for the CDR3 is TGTGCCTGGGGGAGGTCGTTCCAAGAGACCCAGTACTTC.

This sequence joins TRBV19 and TRBJ1-5, with 10 bases lining up with TRBD1. Trimming cost V 3 bases and J 4 bases; bases outside gene matches: 6. The CDR3 consists of 16 residues. The germline V gene encodes CDR1 LNHDA and CDR2 SQIVND (reference sequence). CDR3 sequence (DNA): TGTGCCAGTAGTATTTATCCGGGACAGGGGAATCAGCCCCAGCATTTT. This gives the protein CASSIYPGQGNQPQHF.

The chain carries TRBV4-3 and TRBJ2-7; 8 bases map to TRBD2. The CDR3 consists of 15 residues. V lost 0 bases and J lost 7; bases outside the gene matches: 8. CDR1 and CDR2 from the germline V gene are LGHNA and YSLEER. CDR3 amino acids: CASSQDPGLGSEQYF. The CDR3 DNA is TGCGCCAGCAGCCAAGACCCGGGACTAGGGTCGGAGCAGTACTTC.

The rearrangement joins TRBV6-2 or TRBV6-3 to TRBJ2-2; 7 bases fit TRBD2. Germline V lookup: CDR1 MNHEY, CDR2 SVGEGT. V gave up 5 bases and J gave up 1 base; unmatched junction bases: 1. CDR3 size: 14 residues. CDR3 nucleotide sequence: TGTGCCAGCAGTACTAGCGAGAACACCGGGGAGCTGTTTTTT. This codes for CASSTSENTGELFF.

The genes are TRBV7-9 and TRBJ2-5; TRBD1 might be the D (6 bases). This CDR3 is built from 16 residues. Germline loops: CDR1 SEHNR, CDR2 FQNEAQ (reference sequence). Trimming removed 1 base at V and 1 base at J, with 13 bases between. CDR3 coding DNA: TGTGCCAGCAGCTTAGTAAGCAGGGGTATCCAAGAGACCCAGTACTTC. As protein: CASSLVSRGIQETQYF.

V usage is TRBV28 and J usage is TRBJ2-7; a possible D gene is TRBD1 (6 bases). Germline CDR1 and CDR2: MDHEN and SYDVKM. The CDR3 is 14 residues long. Trimming took 6 bases from V and 4 from J, leaving 16 bases between them. For the CDR3, the DNA is TGTGCCAGCAGCCCCTCAGGGGTTCGGTACGAGCAGTACTTC. As protein: CASSPSGVRYEQYF. The full variable domain, rest sourced from reference TRBV28 and TRBJ2-7, is DVKVTQSSRYLVKRTGEKVFLECVQDMDHENMFWYRQDPGLGLRLIYFSYDVKMKEKGDIPEGYSVSREKKERFSLILESASTNQTSMYLCASSPSGVRYEQYFGPGTRLTVT.

This clone appeared a few times. The chain is built from TRBV2 and TRBJ2-7, with TRBD1 matching 8 bases. This CDR3 has 14 amino acids. Per the germline V gene, CDR1 is SNHLY and CDR2 is FYNNEI. J was trimmed by 6 bases and V by 6 bases; bases with no gene match: 10. The CDR3 nucleotides are TGTGCCAGCAGATTGAGGACAGGGCCCTCCGAGCAGTACTTC. This encodes CASRLRTGPSEQYF.

This clone was recorded once. This chain connects TRBV18 to TRBJ2-1, with 15 bases that match TRBD2. The CDR3 is made up of 19 amino acids. Germline V gene data show CDR1 as KGHSH and CDR2 as LQKENI. V shed 3 bases and J 1 base; nucleotides not matched to a gene: 7. The CDR3 bases are TGTGCCAGCTCACCCCCGGGACTAGCGGGGGGCCTTTCCTACAATGAGCAGTTCTTC. Its translation: CASSPPGLAGGLSYNEQFF.

This chain joins TRBV5-4 and TRBJ2-3, with TRBD1 matching over 8 bases. In germline, CDR1 is SGHNT, CDR2 YYREEE (reference sequence). The CDR3 has 17 residues. V dropped 5 bases and J dropped 0; count of bases not matched to a gene: 11. The chain's CDR3 is CASSPYSGTGSTDTQYF. The CDR3 coding sequence is TGTGCCAGCAGTCCGTACTCCGGGACAGGCAGCACAGATACGCAGTATTTT. The variable domain in full, completed from reference TRBV5-4 and TRBJ2-3, reads ETGVTQSPTHLIKTRGQQVTLRCSSQSGHNTVSWYQQALGQGPQFIFQYYREEENGRGNFPPRFSGLQFPNYSSELNVNALELDDSALYLCASSPYSGTGSTDTQYFGPGTRLTVL.

The rearrangement uses TRBV5-4 and TRBJ1-5; D is ambiguous. The length of the CDR3 is 14 residues. Deletions cut 0 bases from V and 2 bases from J, with 6 bases between. Germline V gene data show CDR1 as SGHNT and CDR2 as YYREEE (reference sequence). The CDR3 nucleotides are TGTGCCAGCAGCTTGGACTTAGGCAATCAGCCCCAGCATTTT. Its protein is CASSLDLGNQPQHF.